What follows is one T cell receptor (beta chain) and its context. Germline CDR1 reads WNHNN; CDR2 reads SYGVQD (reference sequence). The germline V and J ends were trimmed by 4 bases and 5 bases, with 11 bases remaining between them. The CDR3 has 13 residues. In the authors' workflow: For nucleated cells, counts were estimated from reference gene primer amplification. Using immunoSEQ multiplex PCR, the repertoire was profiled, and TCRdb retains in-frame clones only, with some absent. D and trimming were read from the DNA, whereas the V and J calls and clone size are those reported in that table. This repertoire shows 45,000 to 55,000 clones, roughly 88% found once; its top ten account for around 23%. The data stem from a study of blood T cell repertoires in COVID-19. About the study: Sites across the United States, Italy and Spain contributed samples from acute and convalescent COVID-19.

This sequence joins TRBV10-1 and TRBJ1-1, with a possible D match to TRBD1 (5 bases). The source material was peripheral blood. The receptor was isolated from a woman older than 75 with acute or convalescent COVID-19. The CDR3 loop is CASSVGAATEAFF. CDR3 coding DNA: TGCGCCAGCAGTGTTGGGGCAGCGACTGAAGCTTTCTTT.